The next 30 T cell receptor beta chains were all read from a single sample in a study of cytomegalovirus exposure and HLA in healthy donors. The PCR made use of 60 Vbeta and 13 Jbeta primers. The table came from immunoSEQ multiplex PCR; TCRdb's copy has only in-frame clones and leaves some out. The data contain 120,000 or so clones, roughly 80% of them singletons. The sample was PBMCs. These receptor sequences come from a male donor in good health and CMV-seropositive.

The J gene is TRBJ1-3, the V gene TRBV7-2, with 7 bases identical to TRBD1. The germline CDR1 and CDR2 sequences are SGHTA and FQGNSA. With V trimmed by 4 bases and J by 4 bases, 7 bases remained unmatched. The CDR3 length is 15 residues. CDR3 DNA sequence: TGTGCCAGCAGCTCCGGCAGGGGGACGGGAAACACCATATATTTT. Encoded protein: CASSSGRGTGNTIYF.

V usage is TRBV2 and J usage is TRBJ2-4; 12 bases are shared with TRBD2. J was trimmed by 4 bases and V by 2 bases; bases with no gene match: 12. CDR1 is SNHLY, CDR2 FYNNEI, per germline. There are 19 residues in the CDR3. CDR3 nucleotide sequence: TGTGCCAGCAGTGAACGGGGCCTAGCGGGAGGGAGTACTAAAAACATTCAGTACTTC. This translates into CASSERGLAGGSTKNIQYF.

The chain uses TRBV27 and TRBJ2-3, with a weak D call TRBD2 (5 bases). V was pared by 8 bases and J by 2 bases, with 14 bases between. From germline, CDR1 is MNHEY and CDR2 SMNVEV (reference sequence). This CDR3 region has 14 residues. CDR3 nucleotide sequence: TGTGCCAGCCAAGGACTTACCCACACAGATACGCAGTATTTT. It codes for CASQGLTHTDTQYF.

The chain combines TRBV27 with TRBJ1-1; D unclear. This CDR3 has 13 residues. Trimming pared 2 bases from V and 0 bases from J, leaving 4 bases between. Germline CDR1 MNHEY, CDR2 SMNVEV (reference sequence). The CDR3 sequence is CASSLQVNTEAFF. CDR3 coding DNA: TGTGCCAGCAGTTTACAGGTGAACACTGAAGCTTTCTTT.

This clone has only a few counts. This chain links TRBV30 with TRBJ1-1, with D possibly TRBD1 on 6 matching bases. Germline V gene data show CDR1 as GTSNPN and CDR2 as SVGIG (reference sequence). This CDR3 comprises 13 residues. V lost 3 bases and J 1 base, leaving 9 bases between the germline ends. CDR3 protein: CAWSQGTNTEAFF. The CDR3 DNA reads TGTGCCTGGAGCCAGGGGACGAACACTGAAGCTTTCTTT.

The V gene is TRBV28, the J gene TRBJ2-7, with 7 bases matching TRBD1. Germline loops: CDR1 MDHEN, CDR2 SYDVKM. V was clipped by 3 bases and J by 3 bases; unmatched bases: 5. This CDR3 has 14 amino acids. Written as DNA, the CDR3 is TGTGCCAGCAGTTTCCAGGGGGAAAACTACGAGCAGTACTTC. Amino acid sequence: CASSFQGENYEQYF.

V usage is TRBV11-2 and J usage is TRBJ2-7; 8 bases align to TRBD2. This CDR3 contains 16 residues. Germline CDR1 and CDR2: SGHAT and FQNNGV. Trimming at V came to 5 bases and at J to 0 bases, leaving 9 bases not matched to a gene. The CDR3: CASSPGGAGGSYEQYF. The CDR3 region has the DNA TGTGCCAGCAGCCCCGGGGGGGCGGGAGGCTCCTACGAGCAGTACTTC.

J is TRBJ2-3 and V is TRBV4-3; 8 positions agree with TRBD2. CDR3 length: 14 amino acids. With 4 bases clipped from V and 5 bases from J, the junction kept 5 bases outside the gene matches. CDR1 and CDR2 from the germline V gene are LGHNA and YSLEER. The CDR3 DNA follows: TGCGCCAGCAGCCCGGGGGCGGGAGGAGATACGCAGTATTTT. This sequence encodes CASSPGAGGDTQYF.

This chain joins TRBV7-8 and TRBJ1-2, with D uncertain. With 6 bases removed from V and 2 bases from J, the gap between germline ends came to 10 bases. Germline-derived CDR1 and CDR2 are SGHVS and FQNEAQ. The length of the CDR3 is 13 residues. The CDR3 loop reads CASSPGLNYGYTF. The DNA of the CDR3 is TGTGCCAGCAGTCCTGGGCTAAACTATGGCTACACCTTC.

This chain joins TRBV5-3 and TRBJ2-7, with 9 nucleotides matching TRBD1. TRBV5-3 falls under the ORF class, with uncertain function. This CDR3 comprises 13 residues. Trimming cost V 1 base and J 7 bases; bases outside gene matches: 3. The CDR3 DNA sequence: TGTGCCAGAAGCTTGCAAGGACAGGGGGAGCAGTACTTC. Amino acids: CARSLQGQGEQYF.

This clone appeared once. The rearrangement joins TRBV7-2 to TRBJ1-3, with D uncertain. Germline V gives CDR1 SGHTA, CDR2 FQGNSA. V lost 5 bases to trimming and J lost 0 bases, with 14 bases between them. This CDR3 comprises 16 residues. The CDR3 protein is CASSAVTGVSGNTIYF. DNA of the CDR3: TGTGCCAGCAGCGCCGTTACTGGAGTCTCTGGAAACACCATATATTTT.

The sample holds a few counts of this clone. The J gene is TRBJ1-1, the V gene TRBV6-5, with D unclear. CDR1 is MNHEY and CDR2 is SVGAGI in the germline V gene. This CDR3 is built from 14 residues. The V end lost 3 bases, the J end lost 0 bases, and 8 bases lay between the germline ends. The CDR3 protein is CASSYRGMNTEAFF. Written as DNA, the CDR3 is TGTGCCAGCAGTTATAGAGGGATGAACACTGAAGCTTTCTTT.

V usage is TRBV7-6 and J usage is TRBJ2-2, with 12 bases matching TRBD2. The CDR3 consists of 17 residues. Germline CDR1 SGHVS, CDR2 FNYEAQ. With 5 bases clipped from V and 8 bases from J, the junction kept 12 bases outside the gene matches. CDR3 region: CASSARTSGIGFGELFF. DNA of the CDR3: TGTGCCAGCAGCGCCAGGACTAGCGGGATCGGTTTTGGGGAGCTGTTTTTT.

About this clone itself: At the DNA level, this CDR3 is encoded by other sequences in the same sample as well. The chain is built from TRBV7-9 and TRBJ2-2; D is perhaps TRBD1 (6 bases). V gave up 0 bases and J gave up 5 bases, with 7 bases separating them. This CDR3 region has 14 residues. Germline values: CDR1 SEHNR, CDR2 FQNEAQ (reference sequence). The CDR3 bases are TGTGCCAGCAGCTTAGCTGGGACAACCGGGGAGCTGTTTTTT. Protein sequence: CASSLAGTTGELFF.

The V gene is TRBV2, the J gene TRBJ2-1; 8 bases are a match to TRBD1. The CDR3 runs 15 residues. The V segment lost 3 bases and the J segment 4 bases; nucleotides outside the gene matches: 5. Looked up from germline, CDR1 is SNHLY and CDR2 is FYNNEI. CDR3 sequence reads: CASSEDRAAYNEQFF. The CDR3 coding sequence is TGTGCCAGCAGTGAGGACAGGGCGGCATACAATGAGCAGTTCTTC.

This chain links TRBV7-8 with TRBJ2-2; no definite D call. Germline CDR1 SGHVS, CDR2 FQNEAQ. Trimming shortened V by 2 bases and J by 0 bases, and 7 bases separated the two germline ends. The length of the CDR3 is 15 residues. The DNA for the CDR3 is TGTGCCAGCAGCTTACGGCTAGCGAACACCGGGGAGCTGTTTTTT. Translation gives CASSLRLANTGELFF.

V gene TRBV6-4 combines with J gene TRBJ1-5, with TRBD1 as a possible D gene (5 bases). V dropped 8 bases and J dropped 0 bases, with 14 bases sitting between them. The germline V gene has CDR1 MRHNA and CDR2 SNTAGT. This CDR3 has 15 amino acids. The CDR3 here is CASGRQSNSNQPQHF. In DNA, the CDR3 is TGTGCCAGCGGCAGACAGTCCAATAGCAATCAGCCCCAGCATTTT.

This clone was found once. The chain links TRBV28 to TRBJ2-5; 7 positions match TRBD1. V gave up 7 bases and J gave up 4 bases; unmatched junction bases: 6. The CDR3 extends over 13 amino acids. Germline CDR1 is MDHEN and CDR2 is SYDVKM. This chain's CDR3 is CASTRDSGETQYF. CDR3 nucleotides: TGTGCCAGCACCAGGGACAGCGGAGAGACCCAGTACTTC.

This chain links TRBV28 with TRBJ1-5; D gene ambiguous. CDR1 and CDR2 (germline): MDHEN, SYDVKM. This CDR3 spans 12 amino acids. V shed 8 bases and J shed 7 bases, with 12 bases lying between them. The CDR3 DNA follows: TGTGCCAGCCACCCGGGGAACCAGCCCCAGCATTTT. It is translated as CASHPGNQPQHF.

The chain has TRBV7-9 and TRBJ2-5; D not resolved. The V gene lost 3 bases and the J gene lost 1 base, with 15 bases spanning the gap. The CDR3 loop spans 16 amino acids. Germline V gives CDR1 SEHNR, CDR2 FQNEAQ (reference sequence). The CDR3 DNA sequence: TGTGCCAGCAGCTTCTGGCTAGAATCCCGCCAAGAGACCCAGTACTTC. It specifies CASSFWLESRQETQYF.

This sequence joins TRBV7-8 and TRBJ2-1, with 7 bases that match TRBD1. The germline gives CDR1 SGHVS, CDR2 FQNEAQ. V lost 6 bases, J lost 0 bases, and 8 bases stayed unmatched. This CDR3 comprises 16 residues. CDR3 sequence (DNA): TGTGCCAGCAGACTAACCCGGGACAGCTCCTACAATGAGCAGTTCTTC. Its translation: CASRLTRDSSYNEQFF.

The CDR3 DNA reads as TGTGCCAGCTCACCACTAGCGGGAGGGCCCTTGGACCAAGAGACCCAGTACTTC. Its protein is CASSPLAGGPLDQETQYF. This sequence joins TRBV18 and TRBJ2-5; 11 nucleotides agree with TRBD2. From germline, CDR1 is KGHSH and CDR2 LQKENI. This CDR3 spans 18 amino acids. V lost 1 base to trimming and J lost 0 bases; unmatched junction nucleotides: 7.

V is TRBV19 and J is TRBJ2-3; the D is unclear. This CDR3 is built from 14 residues. V was trimmed by 5 bases and J by 0 bases, leaving 9 bases between them. Germline V gene lookup returns CDR1 LNHDA and CDR2 SQIVND (reference sequence). CDR3 sequence reads: CASSPLRSTDTQYF. The DNA of the CDR3 is TGTGCCAGTAGTCCTTTGAGGAGCACAGATACGCAGTATTTT.

The chain joins TRBV28 to TRBJ2-7; 12 nucleotides match TRBD2. Germline values: CDR1 MDHEN, CDR2 SYDVKM. CDR3 length: 16 amino acids. V lost 6 bases and J lost 5; bases outside the gene matches: 11. The CDR3 bases are TGTGCCAGCAGCCCAACATCTAGCGGGAGGGCCCACGAGCAGTACTTC. Translating gives CASSPTSSGRAHEQYF.

The chain links TRBV5-5 to TRBJ2-7; D is uncertain. The V gene's germline CDR1 is SGHKS and CDR2 YYEKEE (reference sequence). The V end was cut by 4 bases, the J end by 5 bases, with 13 bases between. The CDR3 contains 13 residues. For the CDR3, the DNA is TGTGCCAGCAGCGGAACGGGTAGTCACGAGCAGTACTTC. Translation: CASSGTGSHEQYF.

The chain combines TRBV7-2 with TRBJ2-7; TRBD2 is a possible D gene (5 bases). This CDR3 is built from 13 residues. Trimming left V 5 bases short and J 2 bases short, with 10 bases between. CDR1 is SGHTA and CDR2 is FQGNSA in the germline V gene. CDR3 protein: CASSPNGAYEQYF. DNA of the CDR3: TGTGCCAGCAGCCCGAACGGGGCCTACGAGCAGTACTTC.

This sequence joins TRBV5-1 and TRBJ2-7; TRBD2 matches 11 bases. Germline V gene sequence: CDR1 SGHRS, CDR2 YFSETQ. Trimming cost V 0 bases and J 4 bases; bases outside gene matches: 9. The CDR3 contains 17 residues. Written as DNA, the CDR3 is TGCGCCAGCAGCTTGGTTTTAAGGACTAGCGGGTCTTACGAGCAGTACTTC. Protein product: CASSLVLRTSGSYEQYF.

This rearrangement joins TRBV6-5 to TRBJ2-7; D is unresolved. The V end was cut by 4 bases, the J end by 1 base, with 14 bases between. This CDR3 is built from 15 residues. Germline V CDR1 and CDR2: MNHEY, SVGAGI. CDR3 sequence (DNA): TGTGCCAGCAGTTTAAACATAGGCGGTTCCTACGAGCAGTACTTC. This codes for CASSLNIGGSYEQYF.

This rearrangement joins TRBV9 to TRBJ1-4; 7 bases are shared with TRBD1. Germline CDR1 and CDR2: SGDLS and YYNGEE. The CDR3 is made up of 15 amino acids. Trimming removed 3 bases from V and 5 bases from J; junction bases left unmatched: 7. CDR3 sequence: CASSEGGQKNEKLFF. In DNA form, the CDR3 reads TGTGCCAGCAGCGAGGGGGGACAGAAAAATGAAAAACTGTTTTTT.

About this clone itself: Its ends do not fully match the called genes, so a read error is possible. The V gene is TRBV7-7, the J gene TRBJ2-5; 10 bases are a match to TRBD1. CDR3 length: 14 amino acids. The germline V gene has CDR1 SSHAT and CDR2 FNYEAQ (reference sequence). CDR3 DNA sequence: TGTGCTAGCAGCCGGGACAGGGGCCAAGAGACCCAGTACTTC. This gives the protein CASSRDRGQETQYF.